These 6 T cell receptor beta chains came from one sample sequenced in a study of T cell clonality in common variable immunodeficiency. Libraries were prepared by immunoSEQ multiplex PCR; TCRdb keeps only in-frame clonotypes and omits some of them. The table lists around 50,000 clones, no singletons, with roughly 5.3% in the top ten. Sequencing was performed on peripheral blood mononuclear cells. These receptors were collected from a person aged 18 to 70 in good health.

This clone showed up many times. Read coverage stops 3 residues before the CDR3 terminus; the germline J gene supplies the remainder. The V and J genes are TRBV20-1 and TRBJ2-3; TRBD2 aligns across 8 bases. The junction had 10 bases not matched to a gene; V was cut back by 6 bases and J by 2 bases. Per germline, CDR1 DFQATT and CDR2 SNEGSKA (reference sequence). This CDR3 comprises 15 residues. The CDR3 region is CSANSGETNTDTQYF. The CDR3 bases that were read are TGCAGTGCCAATAGCGGGGAAACGAACACAGATACG.

Many counts were recorded for this clone. The read ends 3 residues early relative to the CDR3; the germline J gene fills the gap. V is TRBV28 and J is TRBJ2-7; a weak D match, TRBD1 (6 bases). The CDR3 contains 15 residues. Trimming removed 3 bases from V and 2 bases from J, with 14 bases in between. Per the germline V gene, CDR1 is MDHEN and CDR2 is SYDVKM. The DNA read from the CDR3 is TGTGCCAGCAGTTTTCGTGGGGGCAAGCCCTACGAG. Its protein product is CASSFRGGKPYE. The CDR3 reads in full as CASSFRGGKPYEQYF. Full variable domain (rest looked up from reference TRBV28 and TRBJ2-7): DVKVTQSSRYLVKRTGEKVFLECVQDMDHENMFWYRQDPGLGLRLIYFSYDVKMKEKGDIPEGYSVSREKKERFSLILESASTNQTSMYLCASSFRGGKPYEQYFGPGTRLTVT.

In this sample, this clone turned up many times. CDR3 sequence reads: CASTTGGIQETQYF. Partial CDR3 DNA: TGTGCCAGTACAACAGGAGGGATCCAAGAGACC. The rearrangement links TRBV28 to TRBJ2-5, with a weak D call TRBD2 (6 bases). The read gets to within 3 residues of the CDR3 end, and the germline J gene fills in the rest. Germline CDR1 MDHEN, CDR2 SYDVKM. CDR3 length: 14 residues. Trimming cost V 9 bases and J 1 base, with 15 bases left between them.

The sample holds many counts of this clone. The DNA ends 3 residues before the CDR3 does, and the rest of the CDR3 is filled in from the germline J gene. The chain carries TRBV6-2 or TRBV6-3 and TRBJ1-5; D remains ambiguous. This CDR3 has 14 amino acids. Deletions cut 4 bases from V and 3 bases from J, with 10 bases between. Germline lookup yields CDR1 MNHEY and CDR2 SVGEGT. This CDR3 is CASSFNTVNQPQHF. CDR3 bases read: TGTGCCAGCAGTTTCAATACGGTCAATCAGCCC.

This clone was seen ten or more times. The read finishes 3 residues shy of the CDR3 end, and the germline J gene is used to complete it. This sequence joins TRBV30 and TRBJ1-1, with D unclear. CDR3 length equals 14 residues. Germline values: CDR1 GTSNPN, CDR2 SVGIG (reference sequence). V was cut by 0 bases and J by 1 base, with 9 bases left in between. CDR3 protein: CAWSVRDSNTEAFF. The part of the CDR3 DNA that was read is TGTGCCTGGAGTGTCCGCGATTCGAACACTGAA.

In its sample, this clone was seen a few times. The CDR3 is cut off 3 residues early in the read; its end comes from the germline J gene. The genes are TRBV23-1 and TRBJ2-3; tentatively, D is TRBD2 (7 bases). TRBV23-1 counts as an open reading frame of uncertain function. V was trimmed by 3 bases and J by 2 bases, leaving 18 bases between them. The CDR3 totals 17 residues. CDR3: CASSQCRGRAITDTQYF. The sequenced part of the CDR3 DNA is TGCGCCAGCAGTCAGTGTAGGGGGAGGGCAATCACAGATACG.